The present T cell receptor (beta chain) was sequenced within a study of CD8+CD57+ T cells in acquired aplastic anemia. Study-level results: Common to patients and controls were 25 to 30 CD8+ CDR3 sequences.

This CDR3 is built from 15 residues. Germline V gene sequence: CDR1 SGHTA, CDR2 FQGNSA. TCR beta VDJ combinations and CDR3 sequences were profiled from genomic DNA. TCRdb re-called the reads through MiXCR, storing one row per CDR3 protein. This sample has 400,000 to 450,000 distinct CDR3 sequences, with just under 70% found just once. Concerning this clonotype: What it recognizes is unknown. A much larger clone differs by one base, so this may be a read error.

The specimen sequenced was sorted CD4+, CD8+, or CD8+CD57+ T cells (not recorded which) from PBMCs. V and J are TRBV7-2 and TRBJ1-1; D gene uncertain. This TCR derives from a human donor in good health, serving as a control. Here the CDR3 DNA reads TGTGTCAGCAGCTTAGAGGCGCGGCTGAACACTGAAGCTTTCTTT. Translated, it gives CVSSLEARLNTEAFF.